These 21 T cell receptor beta chains were sequenced from one sample in a study of a mutant IDH1 vaccine in newly diagnosed glioma. Their antigen targets remain unknown. Assay: immunoSEQ multiplex PCR; the TCRdb copy retains only in-frame clones and omits some. The sample includes roughly 86,000 clones, around four fifths seen only once; the top ten take 4% to 5.5%. Time point given: week 47, end of study. In the vaccine, a single dose held 300 ug of the mutant IDH1 20-mer peptide, along with topical imiquimod. The sample was PBMCs, taken from a glioma patient whose treatment included an IDH1 peptide vaccine. These receptors all stem from a man aged 35-49 years with glioma.

The chain carries TRBV9 and TRBJ1-5; D gene unclear. Germline CDR1 is SGDLS and CDR2 is YYNGEE. The CDR3 covers 15 residues. V was clipped by 0 bases and J by 4 bases, with 11 bases between them. The CDR3 DNA follows: TGTGCCAGCAGCGTAGAGGCAGGCCCTAATCAGCCCCAGCATTTT. This sequence encodes CASSVEAGPNQPQHF.

The chain is built from TRBV5-6 and TRBJ2-7; D remains unclear. Germline values: CDR1 SGHDT, CDR2 YYEEEE. V was trimmed by 5 bases and J by 6 bases, leaving 15 bases between them. CDR3 size: 13 residues. Here the CDR3 reads CASRDLGSGEQYF. The DNA of the CDR3 is TGTGCCAGCAGGGATTTGGGGTCCGGCGAGCAGTACTTC.

This chain links TRBV11-2 with TRBJ2-1, with D tentatively TRBD2 (7 bases). In germline, CDR1 is SGHAT, CDR2 FQNNGV. CDR3 size: 15 residues. V dropped 2 bases and J dropped 12 bases, with 20 bases sitting between them. CDR3 bases: TGTGCCAGCAGCTTAAACGCGGGGGCGGGGATCTGGCAGTTCTTC. Translating it yields CASSLNAGAGIWQFF.

The chain links TRBV5-6 to TRBJ1-4; D perhaps matches TRBD1 (6 bases). The CDR3 contains 15 residues. Deletions cut 4 bases from V and 6 bases from J, with 16 bases between. Germline CDR1 reads SGHDT; CDR2 reads YYEEEE. CDR3: CASSVSPDSDEKLFF. In DNA, the CDR3 is TGTGCCAGCAGCGTTTCCCCGGACAGTGATGAAAAACTGTTTTTT. Combining the CDR3 with reference TRBV5-6 and TRBJ1-4 gives the whole variable domain DAGVTQSPTHLIKTRGQQVTLRCSPKSGHDTVSWYQQALGQGPQFIFQYYEEEERQRGNFPDRFSGHQFPNYSSELNVNALLLGDSALYLCASSVSPDSDEKLFFGSGTQLSVL.

V and J are TRBV7-8 and TRBJ2-4; 7 nucleotides match TRBD1. This CDR3 contains 15 residues. V lost 5 bases to trimming and J lost 6 bases; unmatched junction nucleotides: 10. Per germline, CDR1 SGHVS and CDR2 FQNEAQ. CDR3 loop: CASSPRTGDSNIQYF. The DNA of the CDR3 is TGTGCCAGCAGCCCACGGACAGGTGACTCAAACATTCAGTACTTC.

In DNA, the CDR3 is TGTGCCAGCAGCTTGGACTCAGGGGGCGCGGGTGGCTACACCTTC. This codes for CASSLDSGGAGGYTF. The rearrangement uses TRBV5-4 and TRBJ1-2, with 8 positions matching TRBD1. Germline values: CDR1 SGHNT, CDR2 YYREEE (reference sequence). The CDR3 length is 15 residues. V dropped 0 bases and J dropped 7; count of bases not matched to a gene: 8.

The chain employs TRBV19 and TRBJ1-5; D not certain. Germline V lookup: CDR1 LNHDA, CDR2 SQIVND (reference sequence). The CDR3 contains 17 residues. V dropped 5 bases and J dropped 1 base, with 18 bases sitting between them. CDR3 coding DNA: TGTGCCAGTAGTTATGTCGGACGGCGTTTGAGCAATCAGCCCCAGCATTTT. Protein product: CASSYVGRRLSNQPQHF.

The chain links TRBV19 to TRBJ2-3; 8 positions agree with TRBD2. The V and J ends lost 3 bases and 3 bases, in that order; junction bases with no gene match: 8. Germline V gene sequence: CDR1 LNHDA, CDR2 SQIVND (reference sequence). The CDR3 is made up of 16 amino acids. This CDR3 is CASSISGGPRTDTQYF. The CDR3 DNA reads TGTGCCAGTAGTATCAGCGGGGGCCCCCGAACAGATACGCAGTATTTT.

This chain links TRBV6-1 with TRBJ2-7, with D unresolved. Trimming took 4 bases from V and 2 from J, leaving 9 bases between them. This CDR3 has 13 amino acids. The germline gives CDR1 MNHNS, CDR2 SASEGT. The CDR3 nucleotides read TGTGCCAGCAGTGCCGGTTCTACCTACGAGCAGTACTTC. Amino acid sequence: CASSAGSTYEQYF.

The genes are TRBV5-6 and TRBJ2-1, with D perhaps matching TRBD2 (6 bases). The CDR3 loop spans 13 amino acids. V was trimmed by 5 bases and J by 9 bases, leaving 15 bases between them. Germline V lookup: CDR1 SGHDT, CDR2 YYEEEE. In DNA, the CDR3 is TGTGCCAGCAGGGCAGCGGGCGGTGGTGAGCAGTTCTTC. Translation: CASRAAGGGEQFF.

This chain links TRBV18 with TRBJ1-1, with no clear D. Germline assignment: CDR1 KGHSH and CDR2 LQKENI. The V end was cut by 2 bases, the J end by 0 bases, with 13 bases between. CDR3 size: 16 residues. The CDR3: CASSPGLGQVNTEAFF. The CDR3 DNA reads as TGTGCCAGCTCACCAGGATTAGGTCAGGTGAACACTGAAGCTTTCTTT.

This chain joins TRBV9 and TRBJ2-1; 7 bases agree with TRBD2. The CDR3 is made up of 18 amino acids. Trimming removed 0 bases from V and 0 bases from J; junction bases left unmatched: 9. From germline, CDR1 is SGDLS and CDR2 YYNGEE. CDR3 nucleotides: TGTGCCAGCAGCGTAGCTACCGGGACTACTCTCTCCTACAATGAGCAGTTCTTC. This translates into CASSVATGTTLSYNEQFF.

This clone showed up just once. The gene calls are TRBV2 and TRBJ2-7; possibly TRBD2 for D (6 bases). The CDR3 loop spans 12 amino acids. The germline CDR1 and CDR2 sequences are SNHLY and FYNNEI. Deletions cut 8 bases from V and 7 bases from J, with 15 bases between. CDR3 amino acids: CASRVGEVEQYF. The CDR3 DNA reads TGTGCCAGCCGCGTTGGGGAGGTGGAGCAGTACTTC.

This clone was counted only a few times. The V call is TRBV10-3, the J call TRBJ2-2, with a tentative D call TRBD2 (5 bases). The CDR3 runs to 11 residues. The germline gives CDR1 ENHRY, CDR2 SYGVKD. CDR3 DNA: TGTGCGGTCCGGGGAGCCGGGGAGCTGTTTTTT. It translates to CAVRGAGELFF.

J is TRBJ2-5 and V is TRBV6-5; weak D call: TRBD1 (6 bases). The V end lost 3 bases, the J end lost 7 bases, and 18 bases lay between the germline ends. The length of the CDR3 is 15 residues. Germline CDR1 and CDR2: MNHEY and SVGAGI. The CDR3: CASSYQGRLSGTQYF. The CDR3 DNA sequence: TGTGCCAGCAGTTATCAGGGGCGCCTCAGTGGGACCCAGTACTTC.

The rearrangement uses TRBV7-6 and TRBJ1-1; D unresolved. The germline V and J ends were trimmed by 5 bases and 0 bases, with 7 bases remaining between them. Germline V gives CDR1 SGHVS, CDR2 FNYEAQ. The CDR3 is 13 residues long. The CDR3 loop reads CASSPVLNTEAFF. CDR3 nucleotides: TGTGCCAGCAGCCCGGTCCTGAACACTGAAGCTTTCTTT. Variable domain in full (rest from reference TRBV7-6 and TRBJ1-1): GAGVSQSPRYKVTKRGQDVALRCDPISGHVSLYWYRQALGQGPEFLTYFNYEAQQDKSGLPNDRFSAERPEGSISTLTIQRTEQRDSAMYRCASSPVLNTEAFFGQGTRLTVV.

The chain employs TRBV11-2 and TRBJ2-7; the D gene is possibly TRBD2 (6 bases). There are 13 residues in the CDR3. The V gene's germline CDR1 is SGHAT and CDR2 FQNNGV. Trimming stripped 4 bases from V and 3 bases from J, with 10 bases between. The DNA of the CDR3 is TGTGCCAGCAGCTCGGGACTTTTCTACGAGCAGTACTTC. Amino acid sequence: CASSSGLFYEQYF.

This clone occurred many times. The CDR3 nucleotides read TGTGCCAGCAGTTTATTGGAGGGGTTTGCAACTAATGAAAAACTGTTTTTT. Its translation is CASSLLEGFATNEKLFF. V usage is TRBV28 and J usage is TRBJ1-4; possible D gene TRBD1, 5 bases. The CDR3 contains 17 residues. CDR1 and CDR2 (germline): MDHEN, SYDVKM. V dropped 1 base and J dropped 0 bases, with 12 bases sitting between them.

The rearrangement joins TRBV2 to TRBJ2-7, with no clear D. Germline assignment: CDR1 SNHLY and CDR2 FYNNEI. Trimming took 6 bases from V and 0 from J, leaving 12 bases between them. The CDR3 runs 14 residues. Written as DNA, the CDR3 is TGTGCCAGCAGGATACATACCCTCTCCTACGAGCAGTACTTC. Protein product: CASRIHTLSYEQYF.

V and J are TRBV5-4 and TRBJ1-1, with D maybe TRBD1 (6 bases). The V gene lost 5 bases and the J gene lost 0 bases, with 11 bases spanning the gap. Germline V gene data show CDR1 as SGHNT and CDR2 as YYREEE (reference sequence). This CDR3 is 14 amino acids long. The CDR3 bases are TGTGCCAGCAGAAGGGGGACGGTGAACACTGAAGCTTTCTTT. Protein: CASRRGTVNTEAFF.

This clone occurred once. The rearrangement uses TRBV7-9 and TRBJ2-7; 8 nucleotides match TRBD2. Germline trimming cut 5 bases from V and 6 bases from J; bases unmatched to any gene: 9. The CDR3 sequence is 14 residues long. Per germline, CDR1 SEHNR and CDR2 FQNEAQ (reference sequence). CDR3 amino acids: CASSKRETSPEQYF. CDR3 DNA sequence: TGTGCCAGCAGCAAGCGGGAGACCTCGCCCGAGCAGTACTTC.